This TCR beta chain is drawn from a study of cytomegalovirus exposure and HLA in healthy donors. Amplification used 60 Vbeta primers and 13 Jbeta primers. Method: immunoSEQ multiplex PCR; TCRdb's copy keeps in-frame clones and lacks some. The sample contains about 100,000 clones, about 80% of which appear only once. V was pared by 0 bases and J by 1 base, with 12 bases between. The CDR3 is 16 residues long. Per germline, CDR1 SGHVS and CDR2 FNYEAQ. This chain links TRBV7-6 with TRBJ1-2, with D unresolved. This receptor was obtained from a man aged 30 to 39 in good health and CMV-seropositive. The sequenced material came from PBMCs. Here the CDR3 reads CASSLAESGNNYGYTF. CDR3 DNA sequence: TGTGCCAGCAGCTTAGCGGAGTCGGGGAATAACTATGGCTACACCTTC.